These T cell receptor beta chains were read from a single sample in a study of CD4 T cells in relation to SARS-CoV-2 and coronaviruses. No antigen has been identified for these receptors. Generated by immunoSEQ multiplex PCR, the TCRdb table keeps only in-frame clones and is missing some. The table includes tens of thousands of clones, about 80% detected once. The sequencing input was memory CD4+ T cells from PBMCs, cultured in vitro. The receptor source for this set is an adult with COVID-19. Each CDR3 is given with its conserved first and last residue.

>TRBJ2-3|16|TRBV4-3
CASSHKLAGGADTQYF
>TRBJ2-7|15|TRBV28
CASSHTTGNPYEQYF
>TRBJ2-2|15|TRBV2
CASRPGLINTGELFF
>TRBJ2-7|15|TRBV7-2
CASSFTGGPYYEQYF
>TRBJ2-7|16|TRBV14
CASSPWGSGTISEQYF
>TRBJ1-6|14|TRBV7-3
CASSLRTENSPLHF
>TRBJ2-3|18|TRBV14
CASSQEGVPFVSTDTQYF
>TRBJ2-1|12|TRBV13
CASRQRRGEQFF
>TRBJ2-5|16|TRBV21-1
CASSKALTGGAETQYF
>TRBJ2-2|16|TRBV28
CASRPTGLENTGELFF
>TRBJ1-3|11|TRBV2
CASSREDTIYF
>TRBJ2-5|12|TRBV4-1
CASSPTQETQYF
>TRBJ2-7|17|TRBV19
CASSTWWTSRGTSEQYF
>TRBJ1-5|15|TRBV30
CAWSPGTGLFQPQHF
>TRBJ2-7|14|TRBV27
CASSLSGTHYEQYF
>TRBJ1-1|13|TRBV6-5
CASSRTVNTEAFF
>TRBJ1-1|13|TRBV19
CASSPGLLTEAFF
>TRBJ2-7|14|TRBV2
CAIRRTPPTYEQYF
>TRBJ2-3|15|TRBV5-8
CASSPGRGGVNTQYF
>TRBJ2-1|15|TRBV19
CASSIRWTADNEQFF
>TRBJ2-6|18|TRBV28
CASSSPSRHSSGANVLTF
>TRBJ2-1|13|TRBV2
CASSEVSWNEQFF
>TRBJ2-4|15|TRBV5-6
CASSVNGLAKNIQYF
>TRBJ1-4|16|TRBV6-1
CASSEVDGTGEEKLFF
>TRBJ1-1|15|TRBV7-2
CASSLAPRSNTEAFF
>TRBJ2-7|13|TRBV5-1
CASSQGANYEQYF
>TRBJ2-5|15|TRBV9
CASSPNVGRGETQYF
>TRBJ2-2|13|TRBV18
CASSPSRTGELFF
>TRBJ2-2|14|TRBV6-6
CASLETGAYRELFF
>TRBJ1-2|13|TRBV30
CAWSVLSEDGYTF
>TRBJ1-1|14|TRBV7-2
CASSLLEGSIGAFF
>TRBJ2-3|17|TRBV4-1
CASSQVGAPIVVDTQYF
>TRBJ2-4|15|TRBV5-4
CASSLGGSVGNIQYF
>TRBJ2-3|15|TRBV7-6
CASSLFRQSTDTQYF
>TRBJ2-3|16|TRBV5-1
CASRKTGTGDTDTQYF
>TRBJ2-1|15|TRBV29-1
CSVEEGLAGYNEQFF
>TRBJ2-3|17|TRBV6-6
CASSPTPRDFGTDTQYF
>TRBJ2-1|15|TRBV7-2
CASSLDLPSYNEQFF
>TRBJ2-7|14|TRBV5-4
CASSLFGLSYEQYF
>TRBJ2-7|13|TRBV6-5
CASKLTGSYEQYF
>TRBJ1-5|14|TRBV11-2
CASSPGGLNQPQHF
>TRBJ2-3|19|TRBV6-2/TRBV6-3
CASSYTLAGDLFAADTQYF
>TRBJ1-6|16|TRBV6-6
CASSYAGQGPNSPLHF
>TRBJ2-3|16|TRBV5-6
CASSFPPSGTTDTQYF
>TRBJ2-3|15|TRBV30
CAWSRTGRGTDTQYF
>TRBJ2-3|17|TRBV27
CASSLRPGQGPTDTQYF
>TRBJ2-1|15|TRBV9
CASSAGTSGINEQFF
>TRBJ1-1|11|TRBV6-6
CASSLGQVAFF
>TRBJ1-5|13|TRBV18
CASSPDIAQPQHF
>TRBJ2-6|17|TRBV18
CASHLDRDYSGANVLTF
>TRBJ1-2|13|TRBV28
CASSFYPRDGYTF
>TRBJ2-7|14|TRBV4-2
CASSQSRLTYEQYF
>TRBJ1-5|17|TRBV4-1
CASSQDRAAGAAQPQHF
>TRBJ2-7|16|TRBV6-6
CASSYYESGTGGEQYF
>TRBJ2-2|15|TRBV28
CASSSRGVDTGELFF
>TRBJ1-2|13|TRBV28
CASTDQGRYGYTF
>TRBJ2-5|12|TRBV12-3/TRBV12-4
CASRGRGETQYF